This TCR beta chain derives from a study of T-cell reconstitution after alpha-beta-depleted transplantation in children. V trimming: 8 bases; J trimming: 2 bases; junction bases outside the gene matches: 8. The CDR3 length is 13 residues. In germline, CDR1 is SQVTM, CDR2 ANQGSEA. About this clonotype itself: A single base separates this from a much larger clone, so it may be a read error.

Unique molecular identifiers were incorporated into the prepared TCRbeta library. TCRdb reprocessed the PCR reads via MiXCR and lists one record per CDR3 protein. The data hold about 610,000 distinct CDR3 sequences, with roughly a tenth observed a single time. The receptor was isolated from a human donor who donated a stem cell graft to a child with acute myeloid leukemia. This specimen consisted of PBMCs from the stem cell graft donor, obtained from the stem cell graft. The J gene is TRBJ2-5, the V gene TRBV29-1, with TRBD1 matching over 7 bases. CDR3 residues: CSPPGQLQETQYF. DNA of the CDR3: TGCAGCCCCCCGGGACAGCTACAAGAGACCCAGTACTTC.